The rows below give T cell receptor beta chains drawn from one sample of a study of T cell responses to AZD1222 COVID-19 vaccine. Sequenced by immunoSEQ multiplex PCR; TCRdb stores in-frame clones only, minus some. The profile shows 150,000 or so clones, roughly 91% of them singletons. Sequencing used peripheral blood, obtained on day 0 of AZD1222 vaccination. Source of these receptors: an adult in good health. The CDR3 runs from the conserved cysteine through the conserved F or W. The D gene is left open where the match is weak. The size entry is marked missing in some rows and otherwise reads once, few, many or a size class.

V gene	J gene	clone size	D gene	CDR3 DNA	CDR3 protein
TRBV7-8	TRBJ1-3	-	TRBD1	TGTGCCAGCAGCTTCAGGGGGGGAGATGGAAACACCATATATTTT	CASSFRGGDGNTIYF
TRBV30	TRBJ1-2	-	TRBD1	TGTGCCTGGTCGAACAGGGGGGACTATGGCTACACCTTC	CAWSNRGDYGYTF
TRBV5-4	TRBJ2-5	-	-	TGTGCCAGCAGCTTGGACGGGGCCTCCCAAGAGACCCAGTACTTC	CASSLDGASQETQYF
TRBV6-6	TRBJ1-1	-	-	TGTGCCAGCAGTTACGGGGCAGGGGTCCACACTGAAGCTTTCTTT	CASSYGAGVHTEAFF
TRBV6-2/TRBV6-3	TRBJ2-7	-	-	TGTGCCAGCAGTTACAGGCCAGACGAGCAGTACTTC	CASSYRPDEQYF
TRBV7-3	TRBJ1-2	-	-	TGTGCCAGCAGCACGAGCCCCCACCCCAAGTGGCATGGCTACACCTTC	CASSTSPHPKWHGYTF
TRBV5-4	TRBJ1-6	-	-	TGTGCCAGCAGCTTGAAGCAGGGGCCGAATTCACCCCTCCACTTT	CASSLKQGPNSPLHF
TRBV29-1	TRBJ1-2	-	TRBD1	TGCAGCGTTTTTGAAGGGAGGGGGCAGGGAGGTGGCTACACCTTC	CSVFEGRGQGGGYTF
TRBV9	TRBJ2-1	-	-	TGTGCCAGCAATAGACTAGGGAATCAGGGTGAGCAGTTCTTC	CASNRLGNQGEQFF
TRBV5-1	TRBJ1-6	few	-	TGCGCCAGCAGCCTGGCGGGACGGGATAATTCACCCCTCCACTTT	CASSLAGRDNSPLHF
TRBV19	TRBJ1-5	-	-	TGTGCCAGTAGTATACGGGCGGCAGGGAAGCAGCCCCAGCATTTT	CASSIRAAGKQPQHF
TRBV28	TRBJ1-2	-	-	TGTGCCAGCAGTTTGTCCACTCCGGATCGCTACACCTTC	CASSLSTPDRYTF
TRBV19	TRBJ1-4	-	-	TGTGCCAGTAGCGAACAGGGAGGAGAAAAACTGTTTTTT	CASSEQGGEKLFF
TRBV7-3	TRBJ1-2	-	-	TGTGCCAGCAGCTTAAGCGGGGGTCCCGGTGGCTACACCTTC	CASSLSGGPGGYTF
TRBV11-3	TRBJ2-1	-	-	TGTGCCAGCAGCTTATACGAAACAGAAAATGAGCAGTTCTTC	CASSLYETENEQFF
TRBV6-2/TRBV6-3	TRBJ2-1	few	-	TGTGCCAGCAGTTCCAGAACTAGCAGGTTTTCAAATGAGCAGTTCTTC	CASSSRTSRFSNEQFF
TRBV4-3	TRBJ2-6	-	-	TGCGCCAGCAGCCAAGCACGTGGGGGGGCCAACGTCCTGACTTTC	CASSQARGGANVLTF
TRBV5-1	TRBJ1-6	-	-	TGCGCCAGCAGCACACGCACCCATAATTCACCCCTCCACTTT	CASSTRTHNSPLHF
TRBV19	TRBJ2-1	-	TRBD2	TGTGCCAGTAGTCCAATCCCGGGGACTAGCGGATCTTACAATGAGCAGTTCTTC	CASSPIPGTSGSYNEQFF
TRBV7-9	TRBJ2-7	-	TRBD2	TGTGCCAGCTCCAGGGAGACTAGCGGGGGGGCCGCCGAGCAGTACTTC	CASSRETSGGAAEQYF
TRBV27	TRBJ1-6	-	-	TGTGCCAGCAGGATAGGGCAACCAAATTCACCCCTCCACTTT	CASRIGQPNSPLHF
TRBV11-3	TRBJ1-1	-	TRBD1	TGTGCCAGCAGCCAAGGGCTCATCCCGGGACAGGGGACTGAAGCTTTCTTT	CASSQGLIPGQGTEAFF
TRBV7-8	TRBJ1-2	-	TRBD1	TGTGCCAGCAGCTTAGGACCCTGGGGACAGCGGAACTATGGCTACACCTTC	CASSLGPWGQRNYGYTF
TRBV5-6	TRBJ1-4	-	TRBD1	TGTGCCAGCAGCCCAACAGGGGGGGGTGAAAAACTGTTTTTT	CASSPTGGGEKLFF
TRBV23-1	TRBJ2-7	-	-	TGCGCCAGCAGTCAGGTCCGGGCACTCCAATTTCTCTACGAGCAGTACTTC	CASSQVRALQFLYEQYF
TRBV2	TRBJ2-1	-	-	TGTGCCAGCAGTGTGGTCGAGGCAGGTAGCTCCTACAATGAGCAGTTCTTC	CASSVVEAGSSYNEQFF
TRBV11-3	TRBJ2-7	-	TRBD2	TGTGCCAGCAGCTTAGTTAGGACTAGCGTCGAGCAGTACTTC	CASSLVRTSVEQYF
TRBV6-2/TRBV6-3	TRBJ2-5	-	-	TGTGCCAGCAGTTACTCGAGGGACTGGACAACCCAAGAGACCCAGTACTTC	CASSYSRDWTTQETQYF
TRBV5-1	TRBJ2-1	-	-	TGCGCCAGCAGCAGGGCGGGGAGCCACAATGAGCAGTTCTTC	CASSRAGSHNEQFF
TRBV5-8	TRBJ1-1	-	-	TGTGCCAGCAGCTTGGTTCCAGAGGGGGACACTGAAGCTTTCTTT	CASSLVPEGDTEAFF
TRBV4-3	TRBJ1-2	-	-	TGCGCCAGCAGCCAAGAACTTAGCTATGGCTACACCTTC	CASSQELSYGYTF
TRBV10-3	TRBJ2-3	-	-	TGTGCCACTACCCAGGATACAGATACGCAGTATTTT	CATTQDTDTQYF
TRBV7-2	TRBJ2-5	-	-	TGTGCCAGCACGCCCTCTGTTCAAGAGACCCAGTACTTC	CASTPSVQETQYF
TRBV4-2	TRBJ1-1	-	TRBD1	TGTGCCAGCAGCCAAGTAGGGGGCGGAGACACTGAAGCTTTCTTT	CASSQVGGGDTEAFF
TRBV19	TRBJ1-6	-	TRBD1	TGTGCCAGTAGTTGGGGACAGCGGGATTCACCCCTCCACTTT	CASSWGQRDSPLHF
TRBV6-2/TRBV6-3	TRBJ1-5	-	-	TGTGCCAGCAGTACTACCGATGAGCGCCAGCATTTT	CASSTTDERQHF
TRBV5-5	TRBJ1-2	-	-	TGTGCCAGCAGCCCCCTGGGGGGGACTGGGACGGTCTATGGCTACACCTTC	CASSPLGGTGTVYGYTF
TRBV27	TRBJ2-2	-	TRBD2	TGTGCCAGCAGTTTTAGGCGGCTAGCGGTTACCACCGGGGAGCTGTTTTTT	CASSFRRLAVTTGELFF
TRBV21-1	TRBJ2-1	-	-	TGTGCCAGCAACGACCCGGGACAGGGATCAAGCTCCTACAATGAGCAGTTCTTC	CASNDPGQGSSSYNEQFF
TRBV10-3	TRBJ2-7	-	-	TGTGCCATCAGTGACCCCCCGGGTTACGAGCAGTACTTC	CAISDPPGYEQYF
TRBV3-1/TRBV3-2	TRBJ2-2	-	-	TGTGCCAGCAGCCAAGATCCCCCAGGGGCGAACACCGGGGAGCTGTTTTTT	CASSQDPPGANTGELFF
TRBV11-3	TRBJ2-1	-	TRBD1	TGTGCCAGCAGCCGCGGACAGGGGGCCTACAATGAGCAGTTCTTC	CASSRGQGAYNEQFF
TRBV11-2	TRBJ2-1	-	-	TGTGCCAGCAGATACACCACGGGCTCGGGTTTGTACAATGAGCAGTTCTTC	CASRYTTGSGLYNEQFF
TRBV28	TRBJ1-1	-	-	TGTGCCAGCAGAGTCGGCAGCCTGCCAGGGGCTTTCTTT	CASRVGSLPGAFF
TRBV24-1	TRBJ1-2	-	-	TGTGCCACCAGTGACTCAAAGCTCCGGGGGAACCATGGCTACACCTTC	CATSDSKLRGNHGYTF
TRBV6-5	TRBJ1-2	-	TRBD1	TGTGCCAGCAGGCCCACAATCGGACAGGGGGACGGCTACACCTTC	CASRPTIGQGDGYTF
TRBV4-3	TRBJ2-1	-	-	TGCGCCAGCAGCCAAGACCATAGCTCCTACAATGAGCAGTTCTTC	CASSQDHSSYNEQFF
TRBV5-1	TRBJ1-3	-	TRBD1	TGCGCCAGCAGCCGCGCTACAGGGGATGGAAACACCATATATTTT	CASSRATGDGNTIYF
TRBV7-8	TRBJ2-2	once	-	TGTGCCAGCAGCTTAGGCCAGAGACTAAACACCGGGGAGCTGTTTTTT	CASSLGQRLNTGELFF
TRBV4-2	TRBJ2-7	medium-sized	-	TGTGCCAGCAGCTTGGGAGTCGGGTCAGCCAGCGACGAGCAGTACTTC	CASSLGVGSASDEQYF
TRBV27	TRBJ2-2	-	-	TGTGCCAGCAGTTTAATGACCGGGGAGCTGTTTTTT	CASSLMTGELFF
TRBV29-1	TRBJ2-3	-	TRBD1	TGCAGCGCTGCCGGGACAGGGGGTAGAGATACGCAGTATTTT	CSAAGTGGRDTQYF
TRBV5-1	TRBJ2-2	-	-	TGCGCCAGCAGCTTGGTCCGGGGCCCCAACTTAGGGTCCGGGGAGCTGTTTTTT	CASSLVRGPNLGSGELFF
TRBV2	TRBJ1-3	-	-	TGTGCCAGCATGATTGGCGCTGGAAACACCATATATTTT	CASMIGAGNTIYF
TRBV15	TRBJ2-4	-	-	TGTGCCACCAGCCGCTACGGGACGGGCAAAAACATTCAGTACTTC	CATSRYGTGKNIQYF
TRBV18	TRBJ1-2	-	-	TGTGCCAGCTCACCAGGTGGGGTCAGCAACTATGGCTACACCTTC	CASSPGGVSNYGYTF
TRBV19	TRBJ2-1	-	TRBD1	TGTGCCAGTAGTATAGATACCTCCCAGGGGGAGTTCTTC	CASSIDTSQGEFF
TRBV21-1	TRBJ2-6	-	-	TGTGCCAGCAGCAAAGGAGACCAGGGCGATGGGGCCAACGTCCTGACTTTC	CASSKGDQGDGANVLTF
TRBV1	TRBJ2-2	-	-	TGCACCAGCAGGGCGGGGGGGGTCCCCGACACCGGGGAGCTGTTTTTT	CTSRAGGVPDTGELFF
TRBV5-6	TRBJ2-1	-	TRBD2	TGTGCCAGCAGCTTAGGCGGGGGGGATGAGCAGTTCTTC	CASSLGGGDEQFF